This TCR beta chain was identified during a study of T cell repertoires in cytomegalovirus infection. About the study: Indications came from public TCR beta signatures; they pointed to CMV infection and to a matching HLA type.

The germline gives CDR1 SEHNR, CDR2 FQNEAQ (reference sequence). Trimming removed 0 bases from V and 9 bases from J; junction bases left unmatched: 3. This CDR3 has 14 amino acids. Findings and caveats of the study: HLA-C-restricted CMV-specific TCR beta clonotypes were dominant in the ex vivo response. Carriers of CMV plus the relevant HLA were identified by cumulative public TCR beta family frequency.

TCRdb reanalysed the reads using MiXCR and keeps one entry per CDR3 protein. The sample lists under 500,000 distinct CDR3 sequences; approximately 42% were seen once. A word on this clonotype: No antigen is known for it.

The sequence came from a human donor in good health (CMV status not recorded). Some clones in this sample may be carry-over from other donors' samples. The specimen was cultured PBMCs, collected from culture after CMV antigen stimulation. The gene calls are TRBV7-9 and TRBJ1-4; TRBD1 agrees at 8 bases. CDR3 nucleotide sequence: TGTGCCAGCAGCTTAGCGACAGGGGACCAAAAACTGTTTTTT. It encodes CASSLATGDQKLFF.